These T cell receptor beta chains were read from a single sample in a study of metastatic and nonmetastatic thyroid tumors. TCRdb ran MiXCR on the PCR reads. Found here are about 92,000 clones, about 15% of them singletons; the top ten hold 3.6%. Sequencing used blood. The origin of the receptors is a female donor with papillary thyroid cancer or a benign thyroid nodule (not recorded which). Some clones in this sample may be carry-over from other donors' samples. Both conserved end residues are part of each CDR3. A D gene is named only where the DNA matches it firmly.

V gene,D gene,J gene,CDR3 protein
TRBV12-3/TRBV12-4,TRBD1,TRBJ1-1,CASTLPRGGSDTEAFF
TRBV2,TRBD2,TRBJ2-1,CASSEVRGGDNEQFF
TRBV27,TRBD2,TRBJ2-1,CASSFSGGAKEQFF
TRBV7-8,.,TRBJ2-7,CASWDPGAQYEQYF
TRBV30,TRBD2,TRBJ2-1,CAWTGGDTYYNEQFF
TRBV7-9,TRBD1,TRBJ1-1,CASIQTGSLEAFF
TRBV19,.,TRBJ2-3,CASRKVGTDTQYF
TRBV7-8,.,TRBJ2-5,CASSLAGAGTIRETQYF
TRBV28,.,TRBJ2-7,CASSRPAGYEQYF
TRBV3-1,.,TRBJ2-5,CASSQVGGGTQYF
TRBV6-1,.,TRBJ2-5,CASSGGGRETQYF
TRBV5-1,TRBD2,TRBJ2-5,CASRGRAEETQYF
TRBV27,.,TRBJ2-7,CASSLKPTYEQYF
TRBV5-6,.,TRBJ1-2,CASSLVHARDYGYTF
TRBV11-1,.,TRBJ1-1,CASSLDRIGFMNTEPFF
TRBV7-9,.,TRBJ1-3,CASSLNRAGNTIYF
TRBV20-1,TRBD1,TRBJ1-6,CSARDRGGPYNSPLHF
TRBV12-3/TRBV12-4,.,TRBJ1-1,CASSGRGTVGTEAFF
TRBV3-1,.,TRBJ1-5,CASSQGQGNQPQHF
TRBV15,.,TRBJ1-1,CAIWAGREAFF
TRBV6-2/TRBV6-3,.,TRBJ1-4,CASSYSSGVLVEKLFF
TRBV28,.,TRBJ1-2,CASSLLRYGYTF
TRBV20-1,.,TRBJ2-5,CSAILSPRETQYF
TRBV7-2,TRBD1,TRBJ1-2,CASSPGQGRNYGYTF
TRBV2,.,TRBJ1-1,CASKSGPGNTEAFF
TRBV24-1,TRBD1,TRBJ2-1,CATSDGNRGPRNNEQFF
TRBV6-1,.,TRBJ1-2,CASSLTTRANYGYTF
TRBV7-3,.,TRBJ2-5,CASSWGGVGETQYF
TRBV28,.,TRBJ2-1,CASGYSGKGQFF
TRBV9,TRBD2,TRBJ2-2,CASSLRLAGENTGELFF
TRBV20-1,.,TRBJ2-3,CSAGTGTDTQYF
TRBV5-8,.,TRBJ1-1,CASTAGVGAFF
TRBV28,.,TRBJ2-7,CASSWGEIKYEQYF
TRBV18,.,TRBJ1-2,CASSPLGRGDYGYTF
TRBV6-1,TRBD2,TRBJ2-2,CASSWRGGGTGELFF
TRBV6-2/TRBV6-3,TRBD1,TRBJ1-6,CASKGTGNNSPLHF
TRBV4-2,.,TRBJ1-2,CASSPNPSNREGYGYTF